Shown below are 25 T cell receptor beta chains from a single sample sequenced in a study of CD8+CD57+ T cells in acquired aplastic anemia. The use of genomic DNA as template underpinned the TCR beta VDJ and CDR3 profiling. TCRdb used MiXCR to reprocess the reads, holding one entry per CDR3 protein. The data show under 200,000 distinct CDR3 sequences, less than 65% seen once. Specimen: sorted CD4+, CD8+, or CD8+CD57+ T cells (not recorded which) from PBMCs. Source of these receptors: a human donor with severe aplastic anemia or a healthy control (not recorded which).

This chain joins TRBV7-9 and TRBJ2-1; 8 bases align to TRBD1. V shed 4 bases, J shed 5 bases, and the junction held 4 bases outside the gene matches. From germline, CDR1 is SEHNR and CDR2 FQNEAQ (reference sequence). The CDR3 length is 14 residues. The CDR3 is CASSYGTGDNEQFF. The DNA of the CDR3 is TGTGCCAGCAGCTACGGGACAGGTGACAATGAGCAGTTCTTC. The entire variable domain, with the rest obtained from reference TRBV7-9 and TRBJ2-1, is as follows: DTGVSQNPRHKITKRGQNVTFRCDPISEHNRLYWYRQTLGQGPEFLTYFQNEAQLEKSRLLSDRFSAERPKGSFSTLEIQRTEQGDSAMYLCASSYGTGDNEQFFGPGTRLTVL.

The chain recombines TRBV2 with TRBJ2-1, with 7 bases matching TRBD1. Germline V gene lookup returns CDR1 SNHLY and CDR2 FYNNEI. This CDR3 comprises 16 residues. The J segment lost 8 bases and the V segment lost 8 bases, leaving 18 bases of the junction unmatched. This CDR3 is CASQIQPGGEGDEQFF. In DNA, the CDR3 is TGTGCCAGCCAGATCCAGCCAGGGGGAGAGGGCGATGAGCAGTTCTTC.

Ten or more counts support this clonotype. CDR3 sequence (DNA): TGTGCCATCAATGGACAGGGGCCAGGCTACACCTTC. Its translation is CAINGQGPGYTF. The chain employs TRBV10-3 and TRBJ1-2; 9 positions match TRBD1. Germline V gives CDR1 ENHRY, CDR2 SYGVKD. J gave up 8 bases and V 7 bases, and 5 bases lay outside the gene matches. This CDR3 comprises 12 residues.

The CDR3 nucleotides read TGTGCCAGCAGCTTGGACGGGGGAAGCCAGCCCCAGCATTTT. This encodes CASSLDGGSQPQHF. The rearrangement joins TRBV9 to TRBJ1-5, with D perhaps matching TRBD1 (5 bases). The germline V gene has CDR1 SGDLS and CDR2 YYNGEE. This CDR3 has 14 amino acids. V was shortened by 4 bases and J by 7 bases, with 15 bases between the two germline ends.

V gene TRBV2 combines with J gene TRBJ2-7; a weak D match, TRBD1 (5 bases). Trimming pared 2 bases from V and 3 bases from J, leaving 11 bases between. Germline V CDR1 and CDR2: SNHLY, FYNNEI. This CDR3 has 14 amino acids. As DNA, the CDR3 is TGTGCCAGCAGTGAAAGGGGTAATATCTACGAGCAGTACTTC. Encoded protein: CASSERGNIYEQYF.

This chain links TRBV10-3 with TRBJ2-7, with D maybe TRBD2 (6 bases). This CDR3 is built from 13 residues. CDR1 and CDR2 (germline): ENHRY, SYGVKD. Trimming removed 4 bases at V and 6 bases at J, with 13 bases between. CDR3 coding DNA: TGTGCCATCAGTGCGGGGGAGCGCCTCGAGCAGTACTTC. This codes for CAISAGERLEQYF.

This clonotype has just one count. The chain employs TRBV19 and TRBJ1-5, with D tentatively TRBD1 (5 bases). V lost 10 bases and J 3 bases, leaving 16 bases between the germline ends. The germline gives CDR1 LNHDA, CDR2 SQIVND (reference sequence). This CDR3 region has 14 residues. The CDR3 DNA sequence: TGTGCCAATGTCCGCGACAGAGACAATCAGCCCCAGCATTTT. It translates to CANVRDRDNQPQHF. The variable domain in full, with the rest retrieved from reference TRBV19 and TRBJ1-5, is DGGITQSPKYLFRKEGQNVTLSCEQNLNHDAMYWYRQDPGQGLRLIYYSQIVNDFQKGDIAEGYSVSREKKESFPLTVTSAQKNPTAFYLCANVRDRDNQPQHFGDGTRLSIL.

This clonotype has more than one count but fewer than ten. The chain combines TRBV7-9 with TRBJ1-6; D is unresolved. The germline V gene has CDR1 SEHNR and CDR2 FQNEAQ (reference sequence). Trimming removed 5 bases at V and 8 bases at J, with 7 bases between. This CDR3 has 12 amino acids. CDR3 in amino acids: CASSVRDSPLHF. Here the CDR3 DNA reads TGTGCCAGCAGCGTAAGGGATTCACCCCTCCACTTT.

This clonotype was found a few times. The chain uses TRBV9 and TRBJ1-3, with 8 bases aligning to TRBD1. The junction had 4 bases not matched to a gene; V was cut back by 1 base and J by 1 base. This CDR3 is built from 16 residues. Looked up from germline, CDR1 is SGDLS and CDR2 is YYNGEE. In DNA, the CDR3 is TGTGCCAGCAGCGTAACAGGGGGACATTCTGGAAACACCATATATTTT. It specifies CASSVTGGHSGNTIYF.

The chain carries TRBV15 and TRBJ2-7, with D possibly TRBD1 on 6 matching bases. There are 13 residues in the CDR3. Germline assignment: CDR1 LNHNV and CDR2 YYDKDF (reference sequence). Deletions cut 4 bases from V and 6 bases from J, with 13 bases between. CDR3 nucleotides: TGTGCCACCAGCATGCTTAGGGGGTTCGAGCAGTACTTC. It specifies CATSMLRGFEQYF.

The rearrangement joins TRBV7-2 to TRBJ1-4; D is possibly TRBD1 (6 bases). V lost 6 bases and J lost 1, with 12 bases in between. Per germline, CDR1 SGHTA and CDR2 FQGNSA. The CDR3 contains 15 residues. The CDR3 here is CASRPLQGTNEKLFF. CDR3 DNA sequence: TGTGCCAGCAGGCCATTACAGGGAACTAATGAAAAACTGTTTTTT. Looking up the rest from reference TRBV7-2 and TRBJ1-4 gives the full variable domain: GAGVSQSPSNKVTEKGKDVELRCDPISGHTALYWYRQSLGQGLEFLIYFQGNSAPDKSGLPSDRFSAERTGGSVSTLTIQRTQQEDSAVYLCASRPLQGTNEKLFFGSGTQLSVL.

Ten or more counts support this clonotype. DNA for the CDR3: TGCAGCGTTGAGGGGGGCCGGAGCTCTGGGGCCAACGTCCTGACTTTC. It yields the protein CSVEGGRSSGANVLTF. J is TRBJ2-6 and V is TRBV29-1; the D gene could be TRBD1 or TRBD2 (6 bases each). Germline values: CDR1 SQVTM, CDR2 ANQGSEA. The CDR3 loop spans 16 amino acids. V lost 3 bases, J lost 0 bases, and 12 bases lay in between.

On this clonotype: Sequence at one end of the junction differs from germline and may be a read error. The chain combines TRBV24-1 with TRBJ2-3, with 10 bases matching TRBD2. CDR1 and CDR2 (germline): KGHDR, SFDVKD. The CDR3 totals 17 residues. The CDR3 is CATSVPIAGGSTDTRYF. CDR3 sequence (DNA): TGTGCCACCAGTGTTCCCATAGCGGGGGGCAGCACAGATACGCGGTATTTT.

The chain recombines TRBV7-8 with TRBJ2-2; D is perhaps TRBD1 (6 bases). The CDR3 sequence is 16 residues long. Between the trimmed V and J ends, which lost 2 bases and 4 bases, there was a span of 14 bases. Germline loops: CDR1 SGHVS, CDR2 FQNEAQ. CDR3 in amino acids: CASSLTGKRGTGELFF. The CDR3 DNA reads as TGTGCCAGCAGCTTAACAGGGAAGAGGGGCACCGGGGAGCTGTTTTTT.

Comment on this clonotype: Mismatch with germline at one junction end may stem from a read error. CDR3 DNA sequence: TGTACCACCAGCAGCAGACAGGTCTTCAATGAGCAGTTCTTC. As protein: CTTSSRQVFNEQFF. The chain is built from TRBV15 and TRBJ2-1, with D possibly matching TRBD1 (6 bases). The germline gives CDR1 LNHNV, CDR2 YYDKDF (reference sequence). The CDR3 length is 14 residues.

In its sample, this clonotype was seen a few times. The chain employs TRBV5-6 and TRBJ1-6, with a weak D call TRBD1 (5 bases). This CDR3 is 14 amino acids long. Trimming left V 4 bases short and J 6 bases short, with 11 bases between. Germline CDR1 reads SGHDT; CDR2 reads YYEEEE. CDR3 sequence reads: CASSHGTANSPLHF. The CDR3 DNA sequence: TGTGCCAGCAGCCACGGGACCGCTAATTCACCCCTCCACTTT.

The rearrangement uses TRBV7-9 and TRBJ2-2; D not resolved. The CDR3 has 15 amino acids. Germline values: CDR1 SEHNR, CDR2 FQNEAQ (reference sequence). Trimming cost V 5 bases and J 0 bases, with 10 bases left between them. In DNA form, the CDR3 reads TGTGCCAGCAGCAAGGACCCCGCGAACACCGGGGAGCTGTTTTTT. Its translation is CASSKDPANTGELFF.

J is TRBJ1-2 and V is TRBV19; D gene ambiguous. Germline lookup yields CDR1 LNHDA and CDR2 SQIVND (reference sequence). The V gene lost 6 bases and the J gene lost 2 bases, with 10 bases spanning the gap. There are 13 residues in the CDR3. DNA for the CDR3: TGTGCCAGTAGGGAAGGAGCCAACTATGGCTACACCTTC. This encodes CASREGANYGYTF.

This clonotype has a count of ten or more. The V and J genes are TRBV12-3 or TRBV12-4 and TRBJ2-7; no clear D gene. Trimming shortened V by 3 bases and J by 2 bases, and 11 bases separated the two germline ends. This CDR3 is built from 14 residues. The CDR3, as DNA: TGTGCCAGCAGTTTTCAGACCATCCCCTACGAGCAGTACTTC. It yields the protein CASSFQTIPYEQYF.

The rearrangement joins TRBV29-1 to TRBJ1-1, with D possibly matching TRBD1 (5 bases). Trimming shortened V by 1 base and J by 7 bases, and 10 bases separated the two germline ends. The CDR3 contains 12 residues. CDR1 and CDR2 (germline): SQVTM, ANQGSEA. The CDR3 nucleotides are TGCAGCGTTGAAGTGCAGGGAAATGAAGCTTTCTTT. This gives the protein CSVEVQGNEAFF.

The genes are TRBV20-1 and TRBJ2-7; D might be TRBD1 or TRBD2, each matching 5 bases. V gave up 1 base and J gave up 3 bases, with 10 bases separating them. Germline V gene lookup returns CDR1 DFQATT and CDR2 SNEGSKA (reference sequence). The CDR3 is made up of 13 amino acids. Written as DNA, the CDR3 is TGCAGTGCTAGAGGGGGGTCAGACTACGAGCAGTACTTC. Translated, it gives CSARGGSDYEQYF.

V gene TRBV24-1 combines with J gene TRBJ1-5; no firm D call. Germline CDR1 and CDR2: KGHDR and SFDVKD. V shed 3 bases and J shed 3 bases, with 11 bases lying between them. The CDR3 runs to 15 residues. The CDR3 bases are TGTGCCACCAGTGATCCAAGGGAACCCAATCAGCCCCAGCATTTT. Protein: CATSDPREPNQPQHF.

This clonotype was picked up a small number of times. The chain combines TRBV9 with TRBJ2-2; 7 bases are a match to TRBD1. V trimming: 3 bases; J trimming: 1 base; junction bases outside the gene matches: 3. Germline V gives CDR1 SGDLS, CDR2 YYNGEE. The CDR3 covers 15 residues. The CDR3 DNA reads TGTGCCAGCAGCGGATGGACAGGGAACACCGGGGAGCTGTTTTTT. This translates into CASSGWTGNTGELFF.

This clonotype was detected once. The germline gene is not matched at one end of the junction; a read error may be the cause. The rearrangement joins TRBV24-1 to TRBJ2-5; 9 positions agree with TRBD2. The germline V gene encodes CDR1 KGHDR and CDR2 SFDVKD. CDR3 length equals 15 residues. This chain's CDR3 is CAASDRLAGQETQYF. As DNA, the CDR3 is TGTGCCGCCAGTGATCGCCTAGCGGGACAAGAGACCCAGTACTTC.

This chain connects TRBV14 to TRBJ2-7, with D perhaps matching TRBD1 (5 bases). The CDR3 extends over 14 amino acids. Trimming pared 2 bases from V and 4 bases from J, leaving 12 bases between. Per the germline V gene, CDR1 is SGHDN and CDR2 is FVKESK. The CDR3 DNA is TGTGCCAGCAGCCAACCAGGGTTTCAGTACGAGCAGTACTTC. Translated, it gives CASSQPGFQYEQYF.